This TCR beta chain was found in a study of T-cell memory formation after mild COVID-19 (dated by TCRdb to the early 2020s). Regarding the complete study: TCR sequence clusters from the two donors were largely donor specific. T-cell clones expanding and contracting after mild COVID-19 in a couple of donors were tracked by longitudinal TCRalpha and TCRbeta repertoire sequencing. The cohort was made up of two young adult volunteers, one female and one male, who were previously healthy.

Sequencer: Illumina NovaSeq 6000. TCRalpha and TCRbeta cDNA libraries were built by 5'RACE with constant-segment primers, adding sample barcodes and unique molecular identifiers. Trizol reagent was used to extract RNA from every sample. Amplification of the libraries took two PCR steps, and the second step added a second sample barcode plus Illumina TruSeq adapters. Libraries were sequenced on an Illumina NovaSeq with 2 x 150 bp paired-end reads. Under the source paper's analysis protocol: With migec v1.2.7, reads were demultiplexed and then collapsed into UMI-guided consensus sequences. Using mixcr v2.1.11, UMI consensuses were aligned to TRA and TRB V and J templates and then assembled into clonotypes. Clonotypes were classified as expanded or contracted when called significant by both edgeR and NoisET, with noise models trained on biological replicates. For edgeR calls, the cutoffs were a false discovery rate-adjusted p below 0.01 and a log2 fold-change threshold of 1. As an exploratory analysis of dynamics, PCA with hierarchical clustering was applied to max-normalized trajectories of the 1000 most abundant clonotypes. Separately sequenced CD4+ and CD8+ repertoires were used to assign the CD4 or CD8 phenotype of responding clones. The public reads were reanalyzed by TCRdb: fastp trimming at Q25, MiXCR alignment, in-frame beta chains only. Each entry merges the rows of one CDR3 protein and shows their most common DNA and genes. For this entry, the V and J calls and clone size follow TCRdb and not the study's own pipeline. In all, the sample holds more than 100,000 distinct CDR3 sequences, and about 17% of those were seen once. The ten largest clones represent around 4.8% of the sample.

On this clonotype: The specificity of this receptor is unknown. The sample holds no much larger clone one base away, and base qualities are not on file.

Ficoll-Paque density gradient centrifugation was the method used to isolate PBMCs. Summary of the overall study and its limitations: SARS-CoV-2 specificity was not confirmed for the second-wave clones peaking on day 37. Clones contracting from day 15 to 85 had balanced CD4/CD8 phenotypes, while a second wave expanding from day 15 to 37 was biased towards CD4+. Contracting CD4+ clones were located mainly in the CM and EM memory subsets, whereas CD8+ clones were found to be enriched in EMRA. The detection of some responding clones in pre-infection memory suggests that pre-existing cross-reactive memory T cells joined the SARS-CoV-2 response. The study covered only a couple of mild cases, and larger cohorts including severe cases with pre-infection samples were considered necessary.

The origin of this receptor is a man aged 18 to 30 who had mild COVID-19 (a few samples of this study predate the infection). The sample titles of this study are shuffled in the database, so cell type and time point are left out; the donor was told from shared clones. Sequencing was carried out using PBMCs or a T cell subset sorted from them (not recorded which).

CDR3 loop: CASSLGQGGPYEQYF. The sequenced DNA is TGTGCCAGCAGTCTCGGACAGGGTGGCCCCTACGAGCAGTACTTC. The chain was built from TRBV12-3 or TRBV12-4 and TRBJ2-7; 8 middle bases align to TRBD1. The CDR3 contains 15 residues, cysteine and phenylalanine counted. The DNA shown is the 45-base CDR3, in frame from base 1. Trimmed from V: 5 bases; trimmed from J: 2 bases; junction bases lacking a gene match: 8.